This entry lists 16 T cell receptor beta chains sequenced from one sample in a study of cytomegalovirus exposure and HLA in healthy donors. Primers included in the PCR were 60 Vbeta and 13 Jbeta primers. Sequenced by immunoSEQ multiplex PCR; TCRdb stores in-frame clones only, minus some. The table lists around 130,000 clones, around 70% of them singletons. The sample was PBMCs. The receptors were gathered from a woman in her fifties or sixties in good health and CMV-seropositive.

V and J are TRBV19 and TRBJ1-5; D is perhaps TRBD1 (5 bases). This CDR3 contains 15 residues. The V end was cut by 2 bases, the J end by 3 bases, with 11 bases between. Per the germline V gene, CDR1 is LNHDA and CDR2 is SQIVND (reference sequence). CDR3 sequence (DNA): TGTGCCAGTAGTATATCGTCAGGGAACAATCAGCCCCAGCATTTT. Encoded protein: CASSISSGNNQPQHF.

V gene TRBV5-4 combines with J gene TRBJ2-3, with a possible D match to TRBD1 (5 bases). The ends were cut back, 0 bases at V and 1 base at J, with 12 bases in the middle. The germline V gene encodes CDR1 SGHNT and CDR2 YYREEE (reference sequence). The length of the CDR3 is 16 residues. The CDR3 loop is CASSLVGVYGTDTQYF. Written as DNA, the CDR3 is TGTGCCAGCAGCTTGGTAGGGGTCTATGGCACAGATACGCAGTATTTT.

The chain links TRBV4-1 to TRBJ1-2, with D possibly matching TRBD1 (6 bases). Germline V gene lookup returns CDR1 MGHRA and CDR2 YSYEKL. V lost 4 bases, J lost 8 bases, and 20 bases lay in between. This CDR3 comprises 15 residues. The CDR3 nucleotides read TGCGCCAGCAGCCGTGGGACATCTCCACCGGGGGGCTACACCTTC. Translated, it gives CASSRGTSPPGGYTF.

The J gene is TRBJ1-2, the V gene TRBV7-9; D perhaps matches TRBD1 (6 bases). Trimming took 0 bases from V and 2 from J, leaving 7 bases between them. The CDR3 runs to 14 residues. Germline CDR1 SEHNR, CDR2 FQNEAQ (reference sequence). The CDR3 loop is CASSLAGGNYGYTF. CDR3 DNA: TGTGCCAGCAGCTTAGCAGGGGGAAACTATGGCTACACCTTC.

The rearrangement uses TRBV5-1 and TRBJ2-5, with D possibly being TRBD2 (6 bases). The CDR3 consists of 14 residues. In germline, CDR1 is SGHRS, CDR2 YFSETQ. Between the trimmed V and J ends, which lost 4 bases and 4 bases, there was a span of 14 bases. Here the CDR3 DNA reads TGCGCCAGCAGCCCGGGACTTGGAGGAGAGACCCAGTACTTC. This encodes CASSPGLGGETQYF.

This clone was observed a few times. The V gene is TRBV5-1, the J gene TRBJ2-5, with D perhaps TRBD1 (6 bases). Trimming shortened V by 4 bases and J by 3 bases, and 16 bases separated the two germline ends. Germline V CDR1 and CDR2: SGHRS, YFSETQ. The CDR3 runs to 15 residues. CDR3 in amino acids: CASSRPEDSKETQYF. Here the CDR3 DNA reads TGCGCCAGCAGCCGACCCGAGGACAGTAAAGAGACCCAGTACTTC.

The V call is TRBV4-1, the J call TRBJ1-5, with D possibly TRBD1 on 6 matching bases. Trimming removed 1 base at V and 5 bases at J, with 6 bases between. Germline V gene lookup returns CDR1 MGHRA and CDR2 YSYEKL. The CDR3 covers 13 residues. The CDR3 region is CASSQGQDQPQHF. The CDR3 DNA sequence: TGCGCCAGCAGCCAAGGACAGGATCAGCCCCAGCATTTT.

The chain links TRBV10-3 to TRBJ1-2; no definite D call. The germline V gene has CDR1 ENHRY and CDR2 SYGVKD. The CDR3 runs 14 residues. Between the trimmed V and J ends, which lost 5 bases and 1 base, there was a span of 11 bases. CDR3 amino acids: CAISTPINNYGYTF. CDR3 coding DNA: TGTGCCATCAGTACCCCTATCAATAACTATGGCTACACCTTC.

V gene TRBV5-1 combines with J gene TRBJ2-5; unclear D gene. With 1 base removed from V and 11 bases from J, the gap between germline ends came to 15 bases. The CDR3 is 13 residues long. The V gene's germline CDR1 is SGHRS and CDR2 YFSETQ. This CDR3 reads CASSLPDPGGQYF. CDR3 bases: TGCGCCAGCAGCTTGCCCGACCCAGGTGGGCAGTACTTC.

The chain employs TRBV27 and TRBJ1-1; 8 nucleotides align to TRBD1. The CDR3 consists of 16 residues. Losses at the gene ends were 2 bases for V and 1 base for J; bases not matched to a gene: 6. Germline CDR1 and CDR2: MNHEY and SMNVEV (reference sequence). The CDR3 loop reads CASSLGRTGGNTEAFF. The DNA for the CDR3 is TGTGCCAGCAGTTTAGGTAGAACAGGGGGGAACACTGAAGCTTTCTTT.

This clone occurred a few times. The CDR3: CASSQEGRPTGNTIYF. The CDR3 DNA reads as TGTGCCAGCAGCCAAGAGGGGAGGCCCACTGGAAACACCATATATTTT. The chain uses TRBV14 and TRBJ1-3; no clear D. The length of the CDR3 is 16 residues. V shed 0 bases and J shed 2 bases, with 11 bases lying between them. Germline CDR1 reads SGHDN; CDR2 reads FVKESK. Using reference TRBV14 and TRBJ1-3 for the parts outside the CDR3, the full variable domain is EAGVTQFPSHSVIEKGQTVTLRCDPISGHDNLYWYRRVMGKEIKFLLHFVKESKQDESGMPNNRFLAERTGGTYSTLKVQPAELEDSGVYFCASSQEGRPTGNTIYFGEGSWLTVV.

The V gene is TRBV27, the J gene TRBJ1-6, with TRBD1 as a possible D gene (5 bases). The CDR3 extends over 15 amino acids. Trimming left V 4 bases short and J 1 base short, with 8 bases between. In germline, CDR1 is MNHEY, CDR2 SMNVEV (reference sequence). CDR3 region: CASSYRWSYNSPLHF. The CDR3 nucleotides are TGTGCCAGCAGTTACAGGTGGTCCTATAATTCACCCCTCCACTTT.

J is TRBJ2-5 and V is TRBV5-6; 7 bases line up with TRBD2. V lost 4 bases and J lost 4; bases outside the gene matches: 13. The CDR3 is made up of 16 amino acids. Germline V gene lookup returns CDR1 SGHDT and CDR2 YYEEEE. In DNA form, the CDR3 reads TGTGCCAGCAGCGGGTACCGCGGGGGAGGCGGAGAGACCCAGTACTTC. It encodes CASSGYRGGGGETQYF.

A few counts support this clone. The DNA of the CDR3 is TGTGCCAGCAGCTTAGGGGCAGTCTATGGCTACACCTTC. Translation gives CASSLGAVYGYTF. The J gene is TRBJ1-2, the V gene TRBV7-8; D remains ambiguous. V was shortened by 1 base and J by 4 bases, with 7 bases between the two germline ends. The CDR3 is made up of 13 amino acids. Germline V gives CDR1 SGHVS, CDR2 FQNEAQ.

The chain has TRBV2 and TRBJ1-5; TRBD1 might be the D (5 bases). This CDR3 is 15 amino acids long. Germline-derived CDR1 and CDR2 are SNHLY and FYNNEI. Trimming took 4 bases from V and 1 from J, leaving 11 bases between them. The CDR3 DNA sequence: TGTGCCAGCAGTGCCCAGGGTTTCAGCAATCAGCCCCAGCATTTT. Its protein product is CASSAQGFSNQPQHF.

The rearrangement links TRBV5-1 to TRBJ2-3; 13 bases align to TRBD2. J was trimmed by 0 bases and V by 2 bases; bases with no gene match: 9. Germline CDR1 and CDR2: SGHRS and YFSETQ. The CDR3 totals 19 residues. The CDR3 is CASSLRMGLAGISTDTQYF. In DNA, the CDR3 is TGCGCCAGCAGCTTACGAATGGGACTAGCGGGGATTAGCACAGATACGCAGTATTTT.